The entry below gives a single TCR beta chain sequence along with its context. In the original analysis: It was from reference gene primer amplification that nucleated cell counts were estimated. Clones were read by immunoSEQ multiplex PCR, and TCRdb kept only the in-frame ones, dropping some. V and J calls and clone size are given by that table; D and trimming were obtained from the DNA. The sample records tens of thousands of clones, around 83% being singletons. This record comes from a study of blood T cell repertoires in COVID-19. Overall study context: Samples came from the United States, Italy and Spain, spanning acute and convalescent COVID-19. In each case, the material was cDNA or gDNA derived from T cells, B-cell-depleted T cells, or PBMCs.

Germline V lookup: CDR1 SGHVS, CDR2 FQNEAQ. The V and J ends lost 0 bases and 5 bases respectively, with 5 bases between them. The CDR3 contains 13 residues. Input material: peripheral blood. The chain combines TRBV7-8 with TRBJ1-5, with D possibly TRBD1 on 5 matching bases. The clonotype comes from a woman aged 55-70 years with acute or convalescent COVID-19. The CDR3 spells CASSLAGDQPQHF. As DNA, the CDR3 is TGTGCCAGCAGCTTAGCAGGGGATCAGCCCCAGCATTTT.